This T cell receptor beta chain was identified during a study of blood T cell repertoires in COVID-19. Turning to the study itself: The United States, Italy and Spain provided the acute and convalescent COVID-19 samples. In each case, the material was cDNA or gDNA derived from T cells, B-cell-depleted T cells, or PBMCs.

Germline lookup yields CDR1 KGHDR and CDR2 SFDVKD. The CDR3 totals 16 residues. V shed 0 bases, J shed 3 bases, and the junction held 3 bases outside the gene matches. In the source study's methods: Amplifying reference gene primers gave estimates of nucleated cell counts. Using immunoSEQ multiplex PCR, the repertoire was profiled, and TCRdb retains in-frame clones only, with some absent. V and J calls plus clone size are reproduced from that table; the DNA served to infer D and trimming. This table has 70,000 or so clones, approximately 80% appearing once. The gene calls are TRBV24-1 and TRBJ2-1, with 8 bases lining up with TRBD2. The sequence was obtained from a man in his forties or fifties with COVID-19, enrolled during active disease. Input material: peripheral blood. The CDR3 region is CATSDLYAGGYNEQFF. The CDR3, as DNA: TGTGCCACCAGTGATTTGTACGCGGGGGGCTACAATGAGCAGTTCTTC.